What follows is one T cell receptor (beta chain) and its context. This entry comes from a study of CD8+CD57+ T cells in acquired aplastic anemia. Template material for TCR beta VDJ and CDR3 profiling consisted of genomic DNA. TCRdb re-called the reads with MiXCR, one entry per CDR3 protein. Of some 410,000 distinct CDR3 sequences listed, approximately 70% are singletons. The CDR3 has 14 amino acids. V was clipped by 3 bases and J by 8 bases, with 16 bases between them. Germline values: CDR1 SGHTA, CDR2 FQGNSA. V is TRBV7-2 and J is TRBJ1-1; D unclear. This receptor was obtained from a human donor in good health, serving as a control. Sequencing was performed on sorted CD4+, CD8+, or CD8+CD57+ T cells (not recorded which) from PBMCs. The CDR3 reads CASSLAGPLTEAFF. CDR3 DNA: TGTGCCAGCAGCTTGGCAGGTCCTTTGACCGAAGCTTTCTTT.